What follows are 15 T cell receptor beta chains derived from one specimen sequenced in a study of beta chain features in type 1 diabetes. Broader study findings: A moderate, significant TCRB CDR3 shortening appeared in type 1 diabetes across four CD4+ subsets.

cDNA synthesis used the whole RNA isolate, giving expressed TCRB sequences. Data came from immunoSEQ multiplex PCR; TCRdb stores just in-frame clones and leaves some out. This sample has about 160,000 clones, with 7.8% found just once. For these TCRs, the target antigens are not known. The sequenced sample consisted of central memory CD4+ T cells from blood. The receptors originated from a woman between 40 and 50 years old with type 1 diabetes.

The J gene is TRBJ2-7, the V gene TRBV30; D remains ambiguous. Germline values: CDR1 GTSNPN, CDR2 SVGIG (reference sequence). The CDR3 extends over 12 amino acids. Deletions cut 0 bases from V and 5 bases from J, with 8 bases between. CDR3 coding DNA: TGTGCCTGGAGTGTCCTGTCCCACGAGCAGTACTTC. Translated: CAWSVLSHEQYF. Looking up the rest from reference TRBV30 and TRBJ2-7 gives the full variable domain: SQTIHQWPATLVQPVGSPLSLECTVEGTSNPNLYWYRQAAGRGLQLLFYSVGIGQISSEVPQNLSASRPQDRQFILSSKKLLLSDSGFYLCAWSVLSHEQYFGPGTRLTVT.

V usage is TRBV4-2 and J usage is TRBJ2-5; 8 bases line up with TRBD1. Germline-derived CDR1 and CDR2 are LGHNA and YNFKEQ. The V and J ends lost 0 bases and 5 bases, in that order; junction bases with no gene match: 8. This CDR3 has 16 residues. CDR3 protein: CASSQDTDRGRETQYF. The CDR3 DNA follows: TGTGCCAGCAGCCAAGATACCGACAGGGGCAGGGAGACCCAGTACTTC.

There are a few counts of this clone. V gene TRBV10-3 combines with J gene TRBJ2-5, with 7 bases matching TRBD1. The CDR3 sequence is 13 residues long. CDR1 is ENHRY and CDR2 is SYGVKD in the germline V gene. V trimming: 6 bases; J trimming: 4 bases; junction bases outside the gene matches: 5. The CDR3, as DNA: TGTGCCATCAGAACAGGGGAGCGAGAGACCCAGTACTTC. Protein: CAIRTGERETQYF.

This chain uses TRBV2 with TRBJ2-6, with unresolved D. CDR3 length: 17 amino acids. The V end lost 4 bases, the J end lost 0 bases, and 13 bases lay between the germline ends. Germline loops: CDR1 SNHLY, CDR2 FYNNEI. The CDR3 nucleotides read TGTGCCAGCAGTGCTGACTTCCCCGACTCTGGGGCCAACGTCCTGACTTTC. This gives the protein CASSADFPDSGANVLTF.

This sequence joins TRBV9 and TRBJ2-5; possible D gene TRBD2, 7 bases. Trimming removed 6 bases from V and 4 bases from J, with 19 bases in between. The germline gives CDR1 SGDLS, CDR2 YYNGEE. This CDR3 spans 15 amino acids. CDR3: CASTPAGAVGETQYF. Here the CDR3 DNA reads TGTGCCAGCACCCCTGCGGGGGCGGTTGGAGAGACCCAGTACTTC. Combining the CDR3 with reference TRBV9 and TRBJ2-5 gives the whole variable domain DSGVTQTPKHLITATGQRVTLRCSPRSGDLSVYWYQQSLDQGLQFLIQYYNGEERAKGNILERFSAQQFPDLHSELNLSSLELGDSALYFCASTPAGAVGETQYFGPGTRLLVL.

This clone appeared many times. The V call is TRBV4-2, the J call TRBJ2-1; D might be TRBD1 (6 bases). Germline CDR1 LGHNA, CDR2 YNFKEQ. Trimming removed 0 bases at V and 12 bases at J, with 15 bases between. The CDR3 has 14 amino acids. CDR3 sequence reads: CASSQDLQGRWQFF. The CDR3 region has the DNA TGTGCCAGCAGCCAAGATCTACAGGGCCGGTGGCAGTTCTTC.

The CDR3 region is CASSIYDRDIPQHF. Written as DNA, the CDR3 is TGTGCCAGTAGTATATATGACAGGGATATTCCCCAGCATTTT. The chain carries TRBV19 and TRBJ1-5, with 7 positions matching TRBD1. Germline V gene sequence: CDR1 LNHDA, CDR2 SQIVND (reference sequence). The CDR3 contains 14 residues. V was pared by 2 bases and J by 10 bases, with 8 bases of the junction left unmatched.

There are a few counts of this clone. The chain couples TRBV28 to TRBJ2-1; 8 bases match TRBD1. CDR1 is MDHEN, CDR2 SYDVKM, per germline. The V segment lost 4 bases and the J segment 9 bases; nucleotides outside the gene matches: 17. This CDR3 has 17 amino acids. Here the CDR3 reads CASSSFPDRGSPTEQFF. CDR3 nucleotide sequence: TGTGCCAGCAGTTCATTCCCCGACAGGGGCAGCCCCACTGAGCAGTTCTTC.

This clone was seen only a few times. CDR3 region: CASSFKGTSGSNNEQFF. DNA for the CDR3: TGTGCCAGCAGCTTCAAAGGGACTAGCGGGAGCAATAATGAGCAGTTCTTC. The chain employs TRBV7-9 and TRBJ2-1; 14 nucleotides agree with TRBD2. Germline CDR1 reads SEHNR; CDR2 reads FQNEAQ (reference sequence). J was trimmed by 7 bases and V by 3 bases; bases with no gene match: 8. This CDR3 comprises 17 residues.

The rearrangement links TRBV7-2 to TRBJ2-7, with 11 bases matching TRBD2. The junction had 4 bases not matched to a gene; V was cut back by 5 bases and J by 1 base. This CDR3 is 15 amino acids long. Per the germline V gene, CDR1 is SGHTA and CDR2 is FQGNSA. CDR3: CASSPSSGGSYEQYF. In DNA form, the CDR3 reads TGTGCCAGCAGCCCCTCTAGCGGGGGGTCCTACGAGCAGTACTTC.

This clone occurred many times. The rearrangement uses TRBV9 and TRBJ1-2, with 8 bases aligning to TRBD1. V lost 4 bases, J lost 4 bases, and 3 bases stayed unmatched. The CDR3 is made up of 13 amino acids. Germline assignment: CDR1 SGDLS and CDR2 YYNGEE. The CDR3 sequence is CASSTGTGYGYTF. CDR3 in DNA: TGTGCCAGCAGCACCGGGACAGGCTATGGCTACACCTTC.

This clone was found a few times. V and J are TRBV4-1 and TRBJ2-1; 10 nucleotides agree with TRBD1. J was trimmed by 2 bases and V by 4 bases; bases with no gene match: 5. The germline gives CDR1 MGHRA, CDR2 YSYEKL. The CDR3 has 16 residues. The DNA for the CDR3 is TGCGCCAGCAGCCTAGGGACAGGGGAGCCCTACAATGAGCAGTTCTTC. Its translation: CASSLGTGEPYNEQFF.

The chain uses TRBV4-1 and TRBJ2-2, with D perhaps TRBD1 (6 bases). V lost 4 bases to trimming and J lost 0 bases, with 15 bases between them. The germline V gene has CDR1 MGHRA and CDR2 YSYEKL. CDR3 length: 17 residues. CDR3 coding DNA: TGCGCCAGCAGCCCGGCCGACGGACAGACGAACACCGGGGAGCTGTTTTTT. Translating gives CASSPADGQTNTGELFF.

The V and J genes are TRBV7-9 and TRBJ2-3; D remains ambiguous. Germline CDR1 reads SEHNR; CDR2 reads FQNEAQ (reference sequence). The CDR3 runs 12 residues. The ends were cut back, 5 bases at V and 4 bases at J, with 7 bases in the middle. The chain's CDR3 is CASSPQADTQYF. In DNA form, the CDR3 reads TGTGCCAGCAGCCCCCAGGCAGATACGCAGTATTTT. The full variable domain, completed using reference TRBV7-9 and TRBJ2-3, is DTGVSQNPRHKITKRGQNVTFRCDPISEHNRLYWYRQTLGQGPEFLTYFQNEAQLEKSRLLSDRFSAERPKGSFSTLEIQRTEQGDSAMYLCASSPQADTQYFGPGTRLTVL.

The chain has TRBV19 and TRBJ2-2, with 9 bases lining up with TRBD2. The V gene end was trimmed by 2 bases and the J gene end by 5 bases; junction bases not matched to a gene: 6. CDR3 length: 16 amino acids. Germline V gene sequence: CDR1 LNHDA, CDR2 SQIVND (reference sequence). This chain's CDR3 is CASSIQGLAVTGELFF. In DNA form, the CDR3 reads TGTGCCAGTAGTATACAGGGACTAGCCGTAACCGGGGAGCTGTTTTTT.